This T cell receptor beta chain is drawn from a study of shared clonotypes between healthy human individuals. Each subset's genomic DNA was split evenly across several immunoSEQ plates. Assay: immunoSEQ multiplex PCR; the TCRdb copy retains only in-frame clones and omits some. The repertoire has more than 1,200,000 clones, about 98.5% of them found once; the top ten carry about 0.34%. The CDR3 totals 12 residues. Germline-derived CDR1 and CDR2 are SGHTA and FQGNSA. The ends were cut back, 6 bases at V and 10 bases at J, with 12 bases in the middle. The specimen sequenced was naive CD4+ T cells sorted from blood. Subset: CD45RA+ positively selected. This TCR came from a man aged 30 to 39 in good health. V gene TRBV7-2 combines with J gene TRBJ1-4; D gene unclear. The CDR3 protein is CASRNPSGKLFF. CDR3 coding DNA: TGTGCCAGCAGAAATCCGTCCGGAAAACTGTTTTTT.